This T cell receptor (beta chain) was captured in a study of shared clonotypes between healthy human individuals. Here immunoSEQ multiplex PCR was the method, and the copy in TCRdb shows in-frame clones only, minus some. The repertoire holds around 990,000 clones, with 60% to 85% as singletons. V lost 5 bases to trimming and J lost 4 bases; unmatched junction nucleotides: 6. Per germline, CDR1 SGHTA and CDR2 FQGNSA. CDR3 length: 14 residues. The chain combines TRBV7-2 with TRBJ1-1; TRBD1 agrees at 8 bases. Material: memory CD4+ T cells from PBMCs. The subset was: CD45RA-negative fraction. The receptor's source is a man aged 18 to 29 in good health. Some clones in this sample may be carry-over from other donors' samples. This CDR3 reads CASSPNRGGTEAFF. CDR3 DNA sequence: TGTGCCAGCAGCCCAAACAGGGGGGGCACTGAAGCTTTCTTT.